These 25 T cell receptor beta chains were sequenced from one sample in a study of cytomegalovirus exposure and HLA in healthy donors. The PCR contained 60 Vbeta and 13 Jbeta primers. Using immunoSEQ multiplex PCR, the repertoire was profiled, and TCRdb retains in-frame clones only, with some absent. The table lists some 70,000 clones, over 60% of them singletons. Sequences were obtained from PBMCs. These receptors were collected from a woman aged 45-59 years in good health and CMV-seronegative.

Only a few counts were recorded for this clone. The chain couples TRBV7-9 to TRBJ2-1, with TRBD2 identical over 8 bases. This CDR3 contains 13 residues. Per germline, CDR1 SEHNR and CDR2 FQNEAQ (reference sequence). After removal of 6 bases from V and 6 bases from J, the junction contained 4 bases not matched to a gene. The CDR3 loop reads CASRLTSGNEQFF. In nucleotides, the CDR3 is TGTGCCAGCAGATTAACTAGCGGCAATGAGCAGTTCTTC.

The chain couples TRBV19 to TRBJ1-2; no clear D gene. Trimming removed 4 bases at V and 4 bases at J, with 13 bases between. The CDR3 totals 14 residues. The germline V gene encodes CDR1 LNHDA and CDR2 SQIVND (reference sequence). The CDR3: CASSRRGGTYGYTF. Here the CDR3 DNA reads TGTGCCAGTAGTAGGCGGGGAGGTACCTATGGCTACACCTTC.

This chain joins TRBV7-9 and TRBJ1-2; 8 bases match TRBD1. The CDR3 is 12 amino acids. With V trimmed by 8 bases and J by 8 bases, 7 bases remained unmatched. Germline assignment: CDR1 SEHNR and CDR2 FQNEAQ (reference sequence). The CDR3 DNA sequence: TGTGCCAGCGGTGGACAGGGCCGGGGCTACACCTTC. As protein: CASGGQGRGYTF.

The chain carries TRBV5-5 and TRBJ1-5; maybe TRBD1 (6 bases). This CDR3 spans 14 amino acids. V was clipped by 4 bases and J by 9 bases, with 17 bases between them. Germline V gene data show CDR1 as SGHKS and CDR2 as YYEKEE (reference sequence). The DNA for the CDR3 is TGTGCCAGCAGCCGTGGGGACATGGATTCGCCCCAGCATTTT. The encoded protein is CASSRGDMDSPQHF.

V is TRBV4-3 and J is TRBJ1-5; D is possibly TRBD1 (6 bases). The CDR3 is made up of 15 amino acids. CDR1 is LGHNA and CDR2 is YSLEER in the germline V gene. Trimming took 0 bases from V and 5 from J, leaving 11 bases between them. The CDR3 reads CASSQDLAGDQPQHF. CDR3 sequence (DNA): TGCGCCAGCAGCCAAGATCTGGCAGGGGATCAGCCCCAGCATTTT.

This clone was seen only a few times. This chain connects TRBV27 to TRBJ1-5; D ambiguous. V gave up 6 bases and J gave up 2 bases, with 5 bases separating them. CDR3 length: 12 residues. Germline V gene data show CDR1 as MNHEY and CDR2 as SMNVEV (reference sequence). CDR3 sequence reads: CASRGGNQPQHF. In nucleotides, the CDR3 is TGTGCCAGCAGAGGAGGCAATCAGCCCCAGCATTTT.

The chain uses TRBV19 and TRBJ1-2, with D hard to call. Per germline, CDR1 LNHDA and CDR2 SQIVND (reference sequence). V was clipped by 5 bases and J by 1 base, with 14 bases between them. This CDR3 region has 15 residues. DNA for the CDR3: TGTGCCAGTAGTGATTGGAGTCGGGGTAACTATGGCTACACCTTC. Protein: CASSDWSRGNYGYTF.

In this sample, this clone turned up a few times. The V gene is TRBV11-1, the J gene TRBJ2-5; 14 positions agree with TRBD2. The V segment lost 1 base and the J segment 2 bases; nucleotides outside the gene matches: 9. Germline loops: CDR1 SGHAT, CDR2 FQDESV (reference sequence). The CDR3 consists of 19 residues. CDR3 protein: CASSLGGLAGGGGQETQYF. CDR3 nucleotide sequence: TGTGCCAGCAGCTTAGGCGGACTAGCGGGAGGCGGGGGGCAAGAGACCCAGTACTTC.

The chain recombines TRBV28 with TRBJ1-2; weak D call: TRBD1 (6 bases). The germline gives CDR1 MDHEN, CDR2 SYDVKM. This CDR3 spans 13 amino acids. Trimming pared 5 bases from V and 4 bases from J, leaving 11 bases between. The CDR3 nucleotides read TGTGCCAGCAGTCTGGTAGGGGGCTATGGCTACACCTTC. This encodes CASSLVGGYGYTF.

The rearrangement uses TRBV28 and TRBJ2-1; 8 nucleotides line up with TRBD2. In germline, CDR1 is MDHEN, CDR2 SYDVKM. The CDR3 loop spans 18 amino acids. V gave up 2 bases and J gave up 5 bases; unmatched junction bases: 14. CDR3: CASSLSYGPGGGDNEQFF. CDR3 nucleotide sequence: TGTGCCAGCAGTTTAAGTTACGGTCCGGGAGGGGGGGACAATGAGCAGTTCTTC. Using reference TRBV28 and TRBJ2-1 for the parts outside the CDR3, the full variable domain is DVKVTQSSRYLVKRTGEKVFLECVQDMDHENMFWYRQDPGLGLRLIYFSYDVKMKEKGDIPEGYSVSREKKERFSLILESASTNQTSMYLCASSLSYGPGGGDNEQFFGPGTRLTVL.

CDR3: CASSHDSLQDYEQYF. CDR3 DNA: TGCGCCAGCAGCCACGACAGCCTACAAGATTACGAGCAGTACTTC. The rearrangement links TRBV5-1 to TRBJ2-7, with D possibly matching TRBD1 (5 bases). The V end was cut by 4 bases, the J end by 4 bases, with 18 bases between. The CDR3 covers 15 residues. From germline, CDR1 is SGHRS and CDR2 YFSETQ.

The chain is built from TRBV2 and TRBJ1-1, with D possibly matching TRBD1 (6 bases). The V and J ends lost 4 bases and 1 base respectively, with 10 bases between them. Germline V gene sequence: CDR1 SNHLY, CDR2 FYNNEI. This CDR3 contains 14 residues. The CDR3 region is CASSAQGQNTEAFF. The CDR3 DNA reads as TGTGCCAGCAGTGCTCAGGGGCAGAACACTGAAGCTTTCTTT.

This chain connects TRBV6-5 to TRBJ2-7, with a possible D match to TRBD2 (6 bases). Between the trimmed V and J ends, which lost 8 bases and 2 bases, there was a span of 16 bases. This CDR3 spans 14 amino acids. Germline V gene sequence: CDR1 MNHEY, CDR2 SVGAGI. The CDR3 loop is CASGGEIWPYEQYF. CDR3 in DNA: TGTGCCAGCGGAGGGGAGATTTGGCCCTACGAGCAGTACTTC.

The chain carries TRBV28 and TRBJ1-1; D uncertain. Trimming took 6 bases from V and 1 from J, leaving 12 bases between them. The germline gives CDR1 MDHEN, CDR2 SYDVKM. This CDR3 has 14 amino acids. The CDR3 DNA reads as TGTGCCAGCAGACCCCCGGGAGGGAACACTGAAGCTTTCTTT. Protein sequence: CASRPPGGNTEAFF.

A few counts support this clone. V gene TRBV9 combines with J gene TRBJ2-7; D is unclear. The CDR3 runs to 14 residues. CDR1 is SGDLS and CDR2 is YYNGEE in the germline V gene. Deletions cut 2 bases from V and 3 bases from J, with 12 bases between. The CDR3, as DNA: TGTGCCAGCAGCGTCAGAGGAAGGCTCTACGAGCAGTACTTC. Translating gives CASSVRGRLYEQYF.

The gene calls are TRBV11-2 and TRBJ1-1; 10 nucleotides agree with TRBD1. Trimming at V came to 4 bases and at J to 0 bases, leaving 2 bases not matched to a gene. The V gene's germline CDR1 is SGHAT and CDR2 FQNNGV. The CDR3 is 15 residues long. The CDR3 DNA is TGTGCCAGCAGCTCCGGACAGGGGGTGAACACTGAAGCTTTCTTT. Translated: CASSSGQGVNTEAFF.

As regards this clone: Other DNA sequences in the same sample also yield this CDR3. J is TRBJ1-2 and V is TRBV19; weak D call: TRBD1 (5 bases). V gave up 4 bases and J gave up 8 bases, with 20 bases separating them. CDR3 length equals 15 residues. CDR1 is LNHDA, CDR2 SQIVND, per germline (reference sequence). The CDR3 spells CASSRTTGQGGGYTF. In DNA form, the CDR3 reads TGTGCCAGTAGTAGGACTACCGGACAAGGCGGGGGCTACACCTTC.

The rearrangement joins TRBV4-2 to TRBJ2-7, with D perhaps matching TRBD2 (6 bases). Germline CDR1 LGHNA, CDR2 YNFKEQ. Trimming took off 3 bases at V and 6 bases at J, with 18 bases between the two ends. CDR3 length: 15 residues. In nucleotides, the CDR3 is TGTGCCAGCAGCCATAAAGCGGGCGCCAATCCCGAGCAGTACTTC. Amino acid sequence: CASSHKAGANPEQYF.

This chain connects TRBV28 to TRBJ1-2; D unclear. The CDR3 contains 12 residues. Germline CDR1 is MDHEN and CDR2 is SYDVKM. V lost 7 bases, J lost 5 bases, and 11 bases lay in between. The DNA of the CDR3 is TGTGCCAGCACCCAGACTCGTTATGGCTACACCTTC. Its protein product is CASTQTRYGYTF.

The rearrangement links TRBV30 to TRBJ1-1, with D possibly TRBD1 on 6 matching bases. This CDR3 is 12 amino acids long. V was trimmed by 3 bases and J by 11 bases, leaving 16 bases between them. Germline V CDR1 and CDR2: GTSNPN, SVGIG (reference sequence). The CDR3 nucleotides are TGTGCCTGGAGCGGGGGGGCAGCAAGGGCTTTCTTT. It specifies CAWSGGAARAFF. Variable domain in full (rest from reference TRBV30 and TRBJ1-1): SQTIHQWPATLVQPVGSPLSLECTVEGTSNPNLYWYRQAAGRGLQLLFYSVGIGQISSEVPQNLSASRPQDRQFILSSKKLLLSDSGFYLCAWSGGAARAFFGQGTRLTVV.

The rearrangement links TRBV4-2 to TRBJ2-1; TRBD2 aligns across 9 bases. Trimming removed 3 bases from V and 5 bases from J; junction bases left unmatched: 2. The CDR3 length is 14 residues. The V gene's germline CDR1 is LGHNA and CDR2 YNFKEQ. The CDR3 reads CASSHGGRDNEQFF. The CDR3 DNA sequence: TGTGCCAGCAGCCACGGCGGGAGGGACAATGAGCAGTTCTTC.

The chain has TRBV27 and TRBJ2-7; 10 bases fit TRBD1. Trimming removed 1 base from V and 1 base from J; junction bases left unmatched: 10. In germline, CDR1 is MNHEY, CDR2 SMNVEV (reference sequence). This CDR3 region has 18 residues. The CDR3, as DNA: TGTGCCAGCAGTTTATTCCCGCATTGGACAGGGGGATCCTACGAGCAGTACTTC. It is translated as CASSLFPHWTGGSYEQYF.

The chain recombines TRBV5-6 with TRBJ1-2; D call uncertain. Per germline, CDR1 SGHDT and CDR2 YYEEEE. This CDR3 is built from 14 residues. The V end lost 1 base, the J end lost 2 bases, and 9 bases lay between the germline ends. The CDR3 reads CASSLFPGNYGYTF. CDR3 DNA: TGTGCCAGCAGCTTGTTTCCGGGAAACTATGGCTACACCTTC.

The rearrangement uses TRBV25-1 and TRBJ2-3, with TRBD2 matching over 9 bases. The V gene's germline CDR1 is MGHDK and CDR2 SYGVNS. The CDR3 length is 14 residues. Trimming cost V 5 bases and J 4 bases; bases outside gene matches: 4. CDR3 DNA: TGTGCCAGCAGTATAGCGGGAGAGGCAGATACGCAGTATTTT. This encodes CASSIAGEADTQYF.

This clone was observed a single time. This chain links TRBV27 with TRBJ1-4; D might be TRBD1 (5 bases). V lost 0 bases, J lost 8 bases, and 16 bases lay in between. Germline-derived CDR1 and CDR2 are MNHEY and SMNVEV (reference sequence). The CDR3 covers 16 residues. CDR3 nucleotides: TGTGCCAGCAGTTTATCGGTCGGGGGTCTGGGGGAAAAACTGTTTTTT. It codes for CASSLSVGGLGEKLFF.